This T cell receptor (beta chain) was documented in a study of cytomegalovirus exposure and HLA in healthy donors. Study-wide background: The same platform was used for the 90 to 150 validation repertoires as for the approximately 610 first-cohort repertoires, as reported in a later analysis.

Trimming shortened V by 4 bases and J by 9 bases, and 16 bases separated the two germline ends. Germline V CDR1 and CDR2: LNHDA, SQIVND (reference sequence). This CDR3 has 14 residues. Some clones are missing from TCRdb's copy, which holds only in-frame ones; the method was immunoSEQ multiplex PCR. The data show some 78,000 clones, about 96% seen once. A word on this clone: Its antigen is currently unknown.

Study-wide results and caveats: Testing in vitro showed a few CMV-associated chains specific for CMV antigens.

The donors were members of the approximately 120-subject validation cohort (separate from the roughly 660-subject first cohort). The clonotype originates from a man between 18 and 35 years old in good health and CMV-seropositive. The specimen sequenced was PBMCs. This rearrangement joins TRBV19 to TRBJ2-1; a possible D gene is TRBD2 (5 bases). For the CDR3, the DNA is TGTGCCAGTAGTAAGGTTCCACCCCGGGGTGAGCAGTTCTTC. Encoded protein: CASSKVPPRGEQFF.